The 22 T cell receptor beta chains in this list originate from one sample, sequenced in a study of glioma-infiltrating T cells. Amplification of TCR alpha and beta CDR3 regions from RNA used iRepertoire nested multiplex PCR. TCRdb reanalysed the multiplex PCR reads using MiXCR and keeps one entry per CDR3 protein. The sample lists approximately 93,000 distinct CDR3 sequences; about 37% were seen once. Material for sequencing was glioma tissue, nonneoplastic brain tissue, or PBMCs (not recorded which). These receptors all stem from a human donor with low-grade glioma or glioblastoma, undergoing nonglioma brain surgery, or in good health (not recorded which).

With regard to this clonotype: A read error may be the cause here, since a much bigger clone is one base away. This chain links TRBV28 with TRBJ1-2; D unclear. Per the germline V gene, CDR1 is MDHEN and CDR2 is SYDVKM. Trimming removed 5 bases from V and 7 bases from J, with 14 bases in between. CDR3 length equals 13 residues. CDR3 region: CASSLSDHCGYTF. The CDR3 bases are TGTGCCAGCAGTCTTTCCGATCACTGTGGCTACACCTTC.

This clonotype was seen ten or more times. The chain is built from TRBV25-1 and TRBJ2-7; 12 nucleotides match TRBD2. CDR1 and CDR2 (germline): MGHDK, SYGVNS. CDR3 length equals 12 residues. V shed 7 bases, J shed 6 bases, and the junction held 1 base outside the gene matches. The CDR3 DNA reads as TGTGCCAGCAAACTAGCGGGAGGCGAGCAGTACTTC. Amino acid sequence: CASKLAGGEQYF.

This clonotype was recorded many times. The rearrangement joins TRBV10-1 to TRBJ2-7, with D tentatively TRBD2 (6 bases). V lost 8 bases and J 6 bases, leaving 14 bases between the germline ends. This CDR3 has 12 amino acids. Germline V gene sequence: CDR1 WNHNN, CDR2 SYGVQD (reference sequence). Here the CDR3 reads CASGLAFGEQYF. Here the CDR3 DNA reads TGCGCCAGCGGGCTAGCGTTCGGCGAGCAGTACTTC.

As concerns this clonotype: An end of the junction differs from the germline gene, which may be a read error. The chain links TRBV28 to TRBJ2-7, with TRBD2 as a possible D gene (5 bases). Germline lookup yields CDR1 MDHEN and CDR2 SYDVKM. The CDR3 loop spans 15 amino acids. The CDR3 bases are TGTGCCAGCAGCCCCTTGACTTTTCCCTCGAGGGAGCACTACTTC. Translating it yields CASSPLTFPSREHYF. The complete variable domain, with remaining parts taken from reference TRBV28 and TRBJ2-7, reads DVKVTQSSRYLVKRTGEKVFLECVQDMDHENMFWYRQDPGLGLRLIYFSYDVKMKEKGDIPEGYSVSREKKERFSLILESASTNQTSMYLCASSPLTFPSREHYFGPGTRLTVT.

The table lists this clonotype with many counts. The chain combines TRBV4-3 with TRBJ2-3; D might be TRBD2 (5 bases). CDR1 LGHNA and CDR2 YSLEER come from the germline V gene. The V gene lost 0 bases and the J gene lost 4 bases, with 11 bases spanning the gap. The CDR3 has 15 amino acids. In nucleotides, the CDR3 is TGCGCCAGCAGCCAAGATTCGGGGAGCGCAGATACGCAGTATTTT. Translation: CASSQDSGSADTQYF.

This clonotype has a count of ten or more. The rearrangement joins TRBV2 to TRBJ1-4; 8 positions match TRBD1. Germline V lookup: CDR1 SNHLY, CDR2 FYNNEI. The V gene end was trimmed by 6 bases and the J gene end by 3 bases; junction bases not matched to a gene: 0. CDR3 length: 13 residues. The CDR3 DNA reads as TGTGCCAGCAGGGACAGGGCTAATGAAAAACTGTTTTTT. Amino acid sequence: CASRDRANEKLFF.

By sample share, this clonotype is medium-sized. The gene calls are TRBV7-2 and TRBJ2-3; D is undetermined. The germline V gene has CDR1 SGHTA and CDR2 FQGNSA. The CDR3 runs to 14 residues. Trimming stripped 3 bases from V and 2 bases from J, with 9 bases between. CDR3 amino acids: CASSFSNPTDTQYF. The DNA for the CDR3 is TGTGCCAGCAGCTTTTCTAACCCCACAGATACGCAGTATTTT.

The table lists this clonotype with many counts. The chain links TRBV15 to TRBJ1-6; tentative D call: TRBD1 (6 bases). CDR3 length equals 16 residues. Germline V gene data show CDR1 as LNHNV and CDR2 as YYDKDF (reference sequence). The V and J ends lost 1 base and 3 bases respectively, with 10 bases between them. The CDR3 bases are TGTGCCACCAGCAGAGGCGGGGGCAGCTATAATTCACCCCTCCACTTT. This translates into CATSRGGGSYNSPLHF.

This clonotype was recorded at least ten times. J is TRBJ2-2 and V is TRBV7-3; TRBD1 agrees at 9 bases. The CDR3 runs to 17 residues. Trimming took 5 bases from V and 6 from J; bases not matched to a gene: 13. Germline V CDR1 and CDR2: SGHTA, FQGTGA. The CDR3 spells CASSPRMTGGGSGELFF. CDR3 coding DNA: TGTGCCAGCAGCCCCAGAATGACAGGGGGAGGATCCGGGGAGCTGTTTTTT.

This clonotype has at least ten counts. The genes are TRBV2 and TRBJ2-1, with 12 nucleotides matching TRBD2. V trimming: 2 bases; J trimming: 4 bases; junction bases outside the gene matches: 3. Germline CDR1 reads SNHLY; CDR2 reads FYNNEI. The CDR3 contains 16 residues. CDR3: CASSEPLAGGYNEQFF. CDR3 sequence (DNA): TGTGCCAGCAGTGAACCCCTAGCGGGAGGGTACAATGAGCAGTTCTTC.

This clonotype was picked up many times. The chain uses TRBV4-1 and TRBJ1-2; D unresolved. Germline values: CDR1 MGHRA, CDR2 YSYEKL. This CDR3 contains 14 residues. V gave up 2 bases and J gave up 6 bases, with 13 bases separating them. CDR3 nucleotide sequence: TGCGCCAGCAGCCAAAAACATAACGCGGATGGCTACACCTTC. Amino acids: CASSQKHNADGYTF.

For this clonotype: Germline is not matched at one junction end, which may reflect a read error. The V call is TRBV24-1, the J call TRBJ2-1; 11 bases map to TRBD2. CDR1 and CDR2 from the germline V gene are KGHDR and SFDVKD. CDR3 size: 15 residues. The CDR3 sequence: CATRDPGLAVNEQFF. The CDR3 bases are TGTGCCACCCGTGACCCGGGACTAGCGGTTAATGAGCAGTTCTTC.

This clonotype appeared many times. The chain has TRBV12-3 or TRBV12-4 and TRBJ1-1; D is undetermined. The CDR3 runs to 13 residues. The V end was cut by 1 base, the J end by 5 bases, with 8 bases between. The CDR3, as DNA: TGTGCCAGCAGTTTAGGAGGGATTACTGAAGCTTTCTTT. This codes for CASSLGGITEAFF.

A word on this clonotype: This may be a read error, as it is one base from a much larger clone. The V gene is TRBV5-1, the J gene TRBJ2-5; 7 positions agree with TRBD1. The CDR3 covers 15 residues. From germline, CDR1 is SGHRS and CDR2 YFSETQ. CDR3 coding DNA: TGCTCCAGCAGCTTGGATGGGACAGCGATGGAGACCCAGTACTTC. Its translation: CSSSLDGTAMETQYF.

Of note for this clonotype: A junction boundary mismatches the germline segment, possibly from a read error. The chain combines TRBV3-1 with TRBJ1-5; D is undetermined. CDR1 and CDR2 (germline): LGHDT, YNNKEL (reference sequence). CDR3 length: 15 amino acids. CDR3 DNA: TGTGTCAGCAGCCAAGATCCCGGCAGCAATCAGCCCCAGCATTTT. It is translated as CVSSQDPGSNQPQHF.

The CDR3 reads CASRGENTGEQFF. Here the CDR3 DNA reads TGTGCCAGCAGGGGGGAGAACACCGGGGAGCAGTTCTTC. J is TRBJ2-1 and V is TRBV2, with D perhaps TRBD1 or TRBD2 (5 bases each). V gave up 6 bases and J gave up 10 bases, with 16 bases separating them. This CDR3 contains 13 residues. Germline V gene data show CDR1 as SNHLY and CDR2 as FYNNEI.

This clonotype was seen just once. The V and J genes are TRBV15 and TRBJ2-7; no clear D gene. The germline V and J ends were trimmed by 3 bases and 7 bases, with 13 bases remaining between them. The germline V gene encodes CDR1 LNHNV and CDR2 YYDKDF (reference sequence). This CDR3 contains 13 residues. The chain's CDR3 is CATSSSAAGEQYF. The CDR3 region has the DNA TGTGCCACCAGCAGTTCCGCCGCTGGGGAGCAGTACTTC.

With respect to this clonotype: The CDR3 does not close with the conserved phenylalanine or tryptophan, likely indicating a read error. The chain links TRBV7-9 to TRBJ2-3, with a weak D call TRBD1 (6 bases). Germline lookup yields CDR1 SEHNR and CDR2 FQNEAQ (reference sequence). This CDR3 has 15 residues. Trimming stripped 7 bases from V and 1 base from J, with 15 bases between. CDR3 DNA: TGTGCCAGCAACCCGGCAGGGGTTGGCACAGATACGCAGTATCTT. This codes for CASNPAGVGTDTQYL.

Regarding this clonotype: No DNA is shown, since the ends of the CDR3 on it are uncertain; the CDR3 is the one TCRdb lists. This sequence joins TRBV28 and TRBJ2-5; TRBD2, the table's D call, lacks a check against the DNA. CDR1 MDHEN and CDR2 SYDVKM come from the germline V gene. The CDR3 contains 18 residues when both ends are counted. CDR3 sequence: CASSFYICSARPQETQYF.

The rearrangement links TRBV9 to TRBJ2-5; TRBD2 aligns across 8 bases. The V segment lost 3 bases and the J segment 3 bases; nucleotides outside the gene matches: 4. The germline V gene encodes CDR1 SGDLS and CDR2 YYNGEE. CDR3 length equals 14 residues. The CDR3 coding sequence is TGTGCCAGCAGCGCCCACGGGGGGGAAGAGACCCAGTACTTC. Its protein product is CASSAHGGEETQYF.

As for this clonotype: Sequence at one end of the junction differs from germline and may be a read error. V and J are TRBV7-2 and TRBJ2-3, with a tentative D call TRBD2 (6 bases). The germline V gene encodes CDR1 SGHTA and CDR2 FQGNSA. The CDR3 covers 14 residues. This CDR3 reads CASSGTRLTDTQYF. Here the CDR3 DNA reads TGCGCCAGCAGTGGGACTCGCCTCACAGATACGCAGTATTTT.

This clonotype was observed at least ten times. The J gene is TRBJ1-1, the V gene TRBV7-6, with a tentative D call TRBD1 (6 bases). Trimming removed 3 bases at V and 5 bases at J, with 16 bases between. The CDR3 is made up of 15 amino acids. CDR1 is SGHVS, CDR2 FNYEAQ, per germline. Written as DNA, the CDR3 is TGTGCCAGCAGCTTGGGGGGGCAGGGATGGACTGAAGCTTTCTTT. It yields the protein CASSLGGQGWTEAFF.